The present T cell receptor (beta chain) was sequenced within a study of cytomegalovirus exposure and HLA in healthy donors. The wider study: From HLA-typed donors, an early data release held 70 million to 100 million unique TCRs.

For this clone: Antigen: not known.

The PCR had 60 Vbeta and 13 Jbeta primers. As originally analysed: In a later analysis, some 10 million of about 80 million unique beta chains occurred in at least two donors. This table comes from immunoSEQ multiplex PCR, and its TCRdb copy is limited to in-frame clones, with some not included. That table gives V, J and clone size, and the DNA gave D and trimming. This sample has roughly 180,000 clones; 78% occur once, and the top ten carry approximately 2.9%. Study conclusions and caveats: Earlier analysis yielded a pattern in which most TCR beta V segments were productive about 90% or about 30% of the time.

V lost 2 bases and J 0 bases, leaving 8 bases between the germline ends. Germline CDR1 and CDR2: SGHTA and FQGNSA. The CDR3 contains 14 residues. Sequencing used PBMCs. The sequence was collected from a female donor in good health and CMV-seronegative. The chain recombines TRBV7-2 with TRBJ2-7; D might be TRBD1 (6 bases). CDR3 coding DNA: TGTGCCAGCAGCTTATTGGGGGCCTCCTACGAGCAGTACTTC. As protein: CASSLLGASYEQYF. The whole variable domain, remainder taken from reference TRBV7-2 and TRBJ2-7, is GAGVSQSPSNKVTEKGKDVELRCDPISGHTALYWYRQSLGQGLEFLIYFQGNSAPDKSGLPSDRFSAERTGGSVSTLTIQRTQQEDSAVYLCASSLLGASYEQYFGPGTRLTVT.